The next 2 T cell receptor beta chains were all read from a single sample in a study of CD8+CD57+ T cells in acquired aplastic anemia. All patients picked for sequencing had shown, by flow cytometry, an expansion of CD8+CD57+ cells. TCR beta VDJ and CDR3 were profiled, and genomic DNA was the template. TCRdb reprocessed the reads with MiXCR, giving one entry per CDR3 protein. The profile shows hundreds of thousands of distinct CDR3 sequences, about a third of them singletons. Source material: sorted CD4+, CD8+, or CD8+CD57+ T cells (not recorded which) from PBMCs. These receptors were obtained from a human donor with aplastic anemia.

V usage is TRBV29-1 and J usage is TRBJ1-2; D call uncertain. V gave up 4 bases and J gave up 1 base, with 13 bases separating them. The CDR3 length is 14 residues. Germline V lookup: CDR1 SQVTM, CDR2 ANQGSEA. The CDR3 loop is CSVAPLTYNYGYTF. The CDR3 region has the DNA TGCAGCGTTGCTCCCCTGACTTATAACTATGGCTACACCTTC. Variable domain in full (rest from reference TRBV29-1 and TRBJ1-2): SAVISQKPSRDICQRGTSLTIQCQVDSQVTMMFWYRQQPGQSLTLIATANQGSEATYESGFVIDKFPISRPNLTFSTLTVSNMSPEDSSIYLCSVAPLTYNYGYTFGSGTRLTVV.

The chain uses TRBV25-1 and TRBJ1-2; no definite D call. Germline V gene data show CDR1 as MGHDK and CDR2 as SYGVNS. The length of the CDR3 is 12 residues. Between the trimmed V and J ends, which lost 2 bases and 8 bases, there was a span of 9 bases. The CDR3 DNA follows: TGTGCCAGCAGTGAAGGGCCCCGGGGCTACACCTTC. Protein product: CASSEGPRGYTF.